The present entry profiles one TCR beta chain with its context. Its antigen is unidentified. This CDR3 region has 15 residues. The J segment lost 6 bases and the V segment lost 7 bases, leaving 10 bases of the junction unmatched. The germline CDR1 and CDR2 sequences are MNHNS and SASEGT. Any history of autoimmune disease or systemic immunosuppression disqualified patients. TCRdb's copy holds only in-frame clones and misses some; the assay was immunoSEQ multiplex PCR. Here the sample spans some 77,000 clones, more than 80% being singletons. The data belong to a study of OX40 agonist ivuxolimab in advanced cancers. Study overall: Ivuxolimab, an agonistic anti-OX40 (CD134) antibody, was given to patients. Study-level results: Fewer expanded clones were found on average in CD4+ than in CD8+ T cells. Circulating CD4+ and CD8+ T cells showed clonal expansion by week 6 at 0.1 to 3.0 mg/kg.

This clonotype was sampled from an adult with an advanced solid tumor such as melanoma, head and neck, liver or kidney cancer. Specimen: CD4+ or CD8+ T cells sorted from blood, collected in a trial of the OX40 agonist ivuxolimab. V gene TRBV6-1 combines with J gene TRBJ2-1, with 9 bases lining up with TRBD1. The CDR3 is CASMLGTGWSNEQFF. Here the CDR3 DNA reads TGTGCCAGCATGCTGGGGACAGGGTGGTCCAATGAGCAGTTCTTC.